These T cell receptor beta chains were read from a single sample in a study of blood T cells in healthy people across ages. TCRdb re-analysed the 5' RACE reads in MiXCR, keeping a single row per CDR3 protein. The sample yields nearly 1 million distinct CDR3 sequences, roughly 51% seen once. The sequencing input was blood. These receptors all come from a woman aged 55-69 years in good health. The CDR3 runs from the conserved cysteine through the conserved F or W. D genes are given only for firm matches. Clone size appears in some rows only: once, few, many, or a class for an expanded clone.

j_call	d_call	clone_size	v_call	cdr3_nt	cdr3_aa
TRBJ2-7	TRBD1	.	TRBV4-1	TGCGCCAGCAGCCTCCCCGTGGACAGGGGATCCTACGAGCAGTACTTC	CASSLPVDRGSYEQYF
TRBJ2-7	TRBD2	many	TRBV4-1	TGTGCCAGCAGCCAAGGACTAGCGGGAGCCTACGAGCAGTACTTC	CASSQGLAGAYEQYF
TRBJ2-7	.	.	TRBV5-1	TGCGCCAGCAGCTTTGCCACTTCCTACAATGAGCAGTACTTC	CASSFATSYNEQYF
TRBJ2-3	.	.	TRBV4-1	TGCGCCAGCAGCCAAGGCGGGGTCAGGGGTGACCCAGATACGCAGTATTTT	CASSQGGVRGDPDTQYF
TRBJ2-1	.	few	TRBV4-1	TGCGCCAGCAGCCAAGTCCCAAGCGCTGAGCAGTTCTTC	CASSQVPSAEQFF
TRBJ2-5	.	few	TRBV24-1	TGTGCCACCAGTGAACCCGACAGGTACCAAGAGACCCAGTACTTC	CATSEPDRYQETQYF
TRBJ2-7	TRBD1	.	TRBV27	TGTGCCAGCGGGGACAGGCTATCTTACGAGCAGTACTTC	CASGDRLSYEQYF
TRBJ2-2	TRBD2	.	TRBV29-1	TGCAGCGTCGACAGCGGGAGGGACACCGGGGAGCTGTTTTTT	CSVDSGRDTGELFF
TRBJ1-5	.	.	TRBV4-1	TGCGCCAGCAGCCAAGACTATACAGGGAGGTTTGGCAATCAGCCCCAGCATTTT	CASSQDYTGRFGNQPQHF
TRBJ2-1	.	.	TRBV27	TGTGCCAGCGGCCCCGGTACTAAGGGGTACAATGAGCAGTTCTTC	CASGPGTKGYNEQFF
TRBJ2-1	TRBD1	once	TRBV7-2	TGTGCCAGCAACCGAAATCCGGGACAGGGGGCCGGGCAGTTCTTC	CASNRNPGQGAGQFF
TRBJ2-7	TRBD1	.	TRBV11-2	TGTGCCAGCAGCTTCGACAGGGAGTACGAGCAGTACTTC	CASSFDREYEQYF
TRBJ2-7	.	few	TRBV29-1	TGCAGCGTTGTTGGGCAGTCCCTCTCCTACGAGCAGTACTTC	CSVVGQSLSYEQYF
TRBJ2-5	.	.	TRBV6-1	TGTGCCAGCCTCAGGTGGGAGACCCAGTACTTC	CASLRWETQYF
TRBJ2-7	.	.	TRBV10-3	TGTGCCATCAGTGTCGGACTCATCTACGAGCAGTACTTC	CAISVGLIYEQYF
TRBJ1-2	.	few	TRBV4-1	TGCGCCAGCAGCCAAGTAATCAGGGGTAACTATGGCTACACCTTC	CASSQVIRGNYGYTF
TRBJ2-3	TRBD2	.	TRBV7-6	TGTGCCAGCAGCCTCGAACTAGCGGGACCCACAGATACGCAGTATTTT	CASSLELAGPTDTQYF
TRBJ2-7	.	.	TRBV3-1	TGTGCCAGCGGCCAAGATCCAGACCCGACAACCTACGAGCAGTACTTC	CASGQDPDPTTYEQYF
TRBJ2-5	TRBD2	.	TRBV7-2	TGTGCCAGCAGCTCCCAAGCGGGAGGTGAGACCCAGTACTTC	CASSSQAGGETQYF
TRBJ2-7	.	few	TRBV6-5	TGTGCCAGCAGTTACTCCTGGGGGCGCTCCTACGAGCAGTACTTC	CASSYSWGRSYEQYF
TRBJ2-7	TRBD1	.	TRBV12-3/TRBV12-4	TGTGCCAGCAGGCCCGGGGGGGGACAGGGGGCTTACGAGCAGTACTTC	CASRPGGGQGAYEQYF
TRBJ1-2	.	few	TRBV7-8	TGTGCCAGCAGCCCGCGAAATGGGCATGGCTACACCTTC	CASSPRNGHGYTF
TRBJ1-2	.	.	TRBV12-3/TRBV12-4	TGTGCCAGCAGCCCCTCATTTGGCTATGGCTACACCTTC	CASSPSFGYGYTF
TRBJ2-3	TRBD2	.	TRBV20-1	TGCAGTGCTAGAGAAGCGGGAGCAGATACGCAGTATTTT	CSAREAGADTQYF
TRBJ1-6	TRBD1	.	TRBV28	TGTGCCAGCAGTATAGGCGACAGGGGATATAATTCACCCCTCCACTTT	CASSIGDRGYNSPLHF
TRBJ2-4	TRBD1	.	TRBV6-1	TGTGCCAGCAGTCCTCCCACGTGGGCAGGGGGCGAACAAAACATTCAGTACTTC	CASSPPTWAGGEQNIQYF
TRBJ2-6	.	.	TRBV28	TGTGCCAGCAGTTTAAGACAGCTCTACCGAGGGGCCAACGTCCTGACTTTC	CASSLRQLYRGANVLTF